The 23 T cell receptor beta chains in this list originate from one sample, sequenced in a study of cytomegalovirus exposure and HLA in healthy donors. The PCR made use of 60 Vbeta and 13 Jbeta primers. The protocol was immunoSEQ multiplex PCR, while the TCRdb copy is restricted to in-frame clones and leaves out a portion. Of some 90,000 clones in the sample, 70% to 85% are singletons; the top ten hold 3% to 4%. Material for sequencing was PBMCs. These receptors were collected from a man aged 50 to 59 in good health and CMV-seronegative.

The chain uses TRBV7-2 and TRBJ2-1, with 9 nucleotides matching TRBD2. This CDR3 has 15 residues. CDR1 and CDR2 (germline): SGHTA, FQGNSA. V shed 3 bases, J shed 4 bases, and the junction held 4 bases outside the gene matches. As DNA, the CDR3 is TGTGCCAGCAGCTTTCTAGCGGGGCCTTACAATGAGCAGTTCTTC. Translating gives CASSFLAGPYNEQFF. Full variable domain (remainder filled in from reference TRBV7-2 and TRBJ2-1): GAGVSQSPSNKVTEKGKDVELRCDPISGHTALYWYRQSLGQGLEFLIYFQGNSAPDKSGLPSDRFSAERTGGSVSTLTIQRTQQEDSAVYLCASSFLAGPYNEQFFGPGTRLTVL.

As DNA, the CDR3 is TGTGCCAGCACCGCGGGAGGGAACACCGGGGAGCTGTTTTTT. Its protein product is CASTAGGNTGELFF. V is TRBV9 and J is TRBJ2-2; TRBD2 agrees at 8 bases. The CDR3 consists of 14 residues. CDR1 and CDR2 (germline): SGDLS, YYNGEE. Unmatched junction bases numbered 2, after V lost 6 bases and J lost 1 base.

This clone was counted a few times. J is TRBJ2-2 and V is TRBV5-6; D not resolved. This CDR3 has 17 amino acids. V shed 0 bases and J shed 1 base, with 13 bases lying between them. The V gene's germline CDR1 is SGHDT and CDR2 YYEEEE. CDR3 region: CASSLGPASGNTGELFF. The DNA for the CDR3 is TGTGCCAGCAGCTTGGGCCCCGCTTCGGGGAACACCGGGGAGCTGTTTTTT.

This rearrangement joins TRBV7-2 to TRBJ2-5; possibly TRBD1 for D (6 bases). The DNA end favors TRBJ2-7, so the J call may be wrong. Germline V gene lookup returns CDR1 SGHTA and CDR2 FQGNSA. The CDR3 has 14 amino acids. The CDR3 region is CASSLRYQGTEQYF. Written as DNA, the CDR3 is TGTGCCAGCAGCTTAAGGTATCAGGGGACCGAGCAGTACTTC.

Only a few counts were recorded for this clone. V gene TRBV11-3 combines with J gene TRBJ1-3, with D maybe TRBD1 (5 bases). The V end was cut by 4 bases, the J end by 3 bases, with 16 bases between. Germline V CDR1 and CDR2: SGHNT, YENEEA. This CDR3 region has 16 residues. The CDR3 DNA follows: TGTGCCAGCAGCTGTCTGGGGCAGCGCGATGGAAACACCATATATTTT. Protein: CASSCLGQRDGNTIYF. Full variable domain (missing parts from reference TRBV11-3 and TRBJ1-3): EAGVVQSPRYKIIEKKQPVAFWCNPISGHNTLYWYLQNLGQGPELLIRYENEEAVDDSQLPKDRFSAERLKGVDSTLKIQPAELGDSAVYLCASSCLGQRDGNTIYFGEGSWLTVV.

The chain uses TRBV13 and TRBJ1-1; no firm D call. Germline lookup yields CDR1 PRHDT and CDR2 FYEKMQ (reference sequence). The CDR3 is 13 residues long. V gave up 2 bases and J gave up 4 bases, with 8 bases separating them. The CDR3 loop reads CASSLIGSTEAFF. DNA for the CDR3: TGTGCCAGCAGCTTAATTGGCAGCACTGAAGCTTTCTTT.

The V gene is TRBV7-9, the J gene TRBJ2-7; perhaps TRBD2 as D (5 bases). With 5 bases removed from V and 6 bases from J, the gap between germline ends came to 14 bases. CDR1 and CDR2 (germline): SEHNR, FQNEAQ (reference sequence). The CDR3 consists of 13 residues. The CDR3 protein is CASSITGVPEQYF. CDR3 DNA: TGTGCCAGCAGCATCACCGGGGTGCCCGAGCAGTACTTC.

This chain connects TRBV9 to TRBJ2-1, with 7 bases lining up with TRBD1. This CDR3 has 15 amino acids. Germline loops: CDR1 SGDLS, CDR2 YYNGEE. The V gene end was trimmed by 0 bases and the J gene end by 7 bases; junction bases not matched to a gene: 7. CDR3: CASSVETGIVNEQFF. DNA of the CDR3: TGTGCCAGCAGCGTAGAGACAGGGATTGTAAATGAGCAGTTCTTC.

The chain carries TRBV7-9 and TRBJ2-1; no clear D. Trimming took 3 bases from V and 3 from J, leaving 9 bases between them. The CDR3 has 14 amino acids. In germline, CDR1 is SEHNR, CDR2 FQNEAQ (reference sequence). The CDR3 loop reads CASSFLQDYNEQFF. Here the CDR3 DNA reads TGTGCCAGCAGCTTCCTCCAGGACTACAATGAGCAGTTCTTC. The variable domain in full, completed from reference TRBV7-9 and TRBJ2-1, reads DTGVSQNPRHKITKRGQNVTFRCDPISEHNRLYWYRQTLGQGPEFLTYFQNEAQLEKSRLLSDRFSAERPKGSFSTLEIQRTEQGDSAMYLCASSFLQDYNEQFFGPGTRLTVL.

The chain is built from TRBV27 and TRBJ1-5; weak D call: TRBD1 (6 bases). Trimming pared 6 bases from V and 2 bases from J, leaving 11 bases between. Germline-derived CDR1 and CDR2 are MNHEY and SMNVEV (reference sequence). The CDR3 contains 14 residues. CDR3 nucleotides: TGTGCCAGCAGCGGGACATCCGGCAATCAGCCCCAGCATTTT. Its translation: CASSGTSGNQPQHF.

This chain joins TRBV18 and TRBJ2-3; D call uncertain. The germline V gene has CDR1 KGHSH and CDR2 LQKENI. The CDR3 length is 14 residues. V lost 3 bases and J lost 1, with 8 bases in between. In DNA, the CDR3 is TGTGCCAGCTCACCCGGCGGCGGCACAGATACGCAGTATTTT. Encoded protein: CASSPGGGTDTQYF.

The chain combines TRBV7-8 with TRBJ2-1; D is possibly TRBD2 (5 bases). V lost 2 bases, J lost 1 base, and 9 bases lay in between. Germline lookup yields CDR1 SGHVS and CDR2 FQNEAQ. The CDR3 runs 15 residues. The DNA of the CDR3 is TGTGCCAGCAGCTTAATCGAGGGTTCCTACAATGAGCAGTTCTTC. Translation gives CASSLIEGSYNEQFF. Full variable domain (missing parts from reference TRBV7-8 and TRBJ2-1): GAGVSQSPRYKVAKRGQDVALRCDPISGHVSLFWYQQALGQGPEFLTYFQNEAQLDKSGLPSDRFFAERPEGSVSTLKIQRTQQEDSAVYLCASSLIEGSYNEQFFGPGTRLTVL.

The rearrangement joins TRBV28 to TRBJ1-2; D perhaps matches TRBD1 (6 bases). The V end was cut by 4 bases, the J end by 2 bases, with 32 bases between. The germline V gene has CDR1 MDHEN and CDR2 SYDVKM. This CDR3 is built from 21 residues. This CDR3 reads CASSSPTLGQSGNGPNYGYTF. The CDR3 bases are TGTGCCAGCAGTTCTCCGACCCTCGGACAGTCAGGAAACGGTCCCAACTATGGCTACACCTTC.

This chain connects TRBV5-6 to TRBJ2-1; 9 bases align to TRBD1. The ends lost 3 bases at V and 6 bases at J; junction bases unmatched: 1. The CDR3 is 13 residues long. Germline V gives CDR1 SGHDT, CDR2 YYEEEE. CDR3 DNA: TGTGCCAGCAGCTGGGACAGGGTCAATGAGCAGTTCTTC. Protein sequence: CASSWDRVNEQFF.

The chain combines TRBV19 with TRBJ1-3, with a tentative D call TRBD1 (5 bases). CDR3 length: 18 residues. CDR1 and CDR2 (germline): LNHDA, SQIVND (reference sequence). The V end lost 6 bases, the J end lost 2 bases, and 23 bases lay between the germline ends. Written as DNA, the CDR3 is TGTGCCAGTAGCTCAAGACGGGACTACGGAACCCCTGGAAACACCATATATTTT. Translating gives CASSSRRDYGTPGNTIYF. The variable domain in full, completed from reference TRBV19 and TRBJ1-3, reads DGGITQSPKYLFRKEGQNVTLSCEQNLNHDAMYWYRQDPGQGLRLIYYSQIVNDFQKGDIAEGYSVSREKKESFPLTVTSAQKNPTAFYLCASSSRRDYGTPGNTIYFGEGSWLTVV.

V is TRBV5-1 and J is TRBJ2-3; a weak D match, TRBD2 (5 bases). The CDR3 runs 15 residues. Trimming shortened V by 4 bases and J by 2 bases, and 14 bases separated the two germline ends. CDR1 is SGHRS, CDR2 YFSETQ, per germline. The CDR3 loop is CASSLGGGLTDTQYF. DNA of the CDR3: TGCGCCAGCAGCCTAGGCGGCGGGCTCACAGATACGCAGTATTTT.

This sequence joins TRBV10-1 and TRBJ1-4, with D unclear. Germline CDR1 is WNHNN and CDR2 is SYGVQD (reference sequence). V was pared by 7 bases and J by 2 bases, with 11 bases between. This CDR3 comprises 14 residues. The CDR3 spells CASKRSRTNEKLFF. For the CDR3, the DNA is TGCGCCAGCAAACGGAGTCGTACTAATGAAAAACTGTTTTTT.

V gene TRBV21-1 combines with J gene TRBJ1-4; the table assigns TRBD1, which was not confirmed against the DNA. TRBV21-1 is an annotated pseudogene. This CDR3 comprises 14 residues. CDR3 residues: CASSRDRGGEKLFF. The CDR3 DNA follows: TGTGCCAGCAGCAGGGACAGGGGTGGTGAAAAACTGTTTTTT.

The rearrangement uses TRBV6-1 and TRBJ2-4, with D possibly being TRBD2 (6 bases). This CDR3 is built from 12 residues. The germline V and J ends were trimmed by 1 base and 8 bases, with 6 bases remaining between them. In germline, CDR1 is MNHNS, CDR2 SASEGT. The chain's CDR3 is CASSEGGDIQYF. The CDR3 DNA follows: TGTGCCAGCAGTGAAGGGGGGGACATTCAGTACTTC.

The chain carries TRBV7-3 and TRBJ2-1; TRBD2 is a possible D gene (6 bases). Trimming stripped 1 base from V and 8 bases from J, with 15 bases between. The CDR3 spans 15 residues. Per the germline V gene, CDR1 is SGHTA and CDR2 is FQGTGA. This CDR3 is CASSLRGTLGDEQFF. The CDR3 DNA is TGTGCCAGCAGCTTAAGAGGGACTTTAGGCGATGAGCAGTTCTTC.

The rearrangement joins TRBV5-1 to TRBJ1-1; 8 positions match TRBD1. CDR1 SGHRS and CDR2 YFSETQ come from the germline V gene. The V gene end was trimmed by 3 bases and the J gene end by 0 bases; junction bases not matched to a gene: 4. The CDR3 length is 15 residues. CDR3 sequence: CASSSLTGVNTEAFF. The CDR3 bases are TGCGCCAGCAGCTCGTTGACAGGGGTGAACACTGAAGCTTTCTTT.

V and J are TRBV19 and TRBJ1-2; 8 bases map to TRBD1. The CDR3 has 14 residues. With 4 bases clipped from V and 5 bases from J, the junction kept 6 bases outside the gene matches. Germline lookup yields CDR1 LNHDA and CDR2 SQIVND (reference sequence). CDR3 nucleotide sequence: TGTGCCAGTAGTAACAGGGGGATGGAATATGGCTACACCTTC. It yields the protein CASSNRGMEYGYTF.

This clone appeared once. The CDR3 DNA reads TGTGCCAGCAGTTTATCGGCGGGGCCTTACGAGCAGTACTTC. It translates to CASSLSAGPYEQYF. This chain uses TRBV27 with TRBJ2-7, with a tentative D call TRBD2 (6 bases). Trimming took off 0 bases at V and 4 bases at J, with 10 bases between the two ends. The CDR3 is made up of 14 amino acids. CDR1 and CDR2 (germline): MNHEY, SMNVEV (reference sequence).